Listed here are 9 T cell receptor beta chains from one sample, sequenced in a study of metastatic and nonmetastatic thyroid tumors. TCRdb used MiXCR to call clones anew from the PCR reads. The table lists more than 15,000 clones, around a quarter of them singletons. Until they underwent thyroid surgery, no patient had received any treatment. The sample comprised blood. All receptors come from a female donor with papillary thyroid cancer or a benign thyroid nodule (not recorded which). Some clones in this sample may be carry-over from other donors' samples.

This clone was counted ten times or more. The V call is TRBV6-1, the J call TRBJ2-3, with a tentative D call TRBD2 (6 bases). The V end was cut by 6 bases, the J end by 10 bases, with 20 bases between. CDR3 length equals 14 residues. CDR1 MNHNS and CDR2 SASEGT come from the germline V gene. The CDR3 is CASSLGSGGAAQYF. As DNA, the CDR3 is TGTGCCAGCAGCCTCGGGAGTGGGGGTGCGGCGCAGTATTTT.

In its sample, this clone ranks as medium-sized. CDR3 in amino acids: CASSLGLAERYNEQFF. The CDR3 DNA sequence: TGTGCCAGCAGTTTAGGGCTAGCCGAAAGGTACAATGAGCAGTTCTTC. The chain links TRBV28 to TRBJ2-1; D is possibly TRBD2 (5 bases). Germline-derived CDR1 and CDR2 are MDHEN and SYDVKM. This CDR3 has 16 residues. Trimming stripped 2 bases from V and 4 bases from J, with 15 bases between.

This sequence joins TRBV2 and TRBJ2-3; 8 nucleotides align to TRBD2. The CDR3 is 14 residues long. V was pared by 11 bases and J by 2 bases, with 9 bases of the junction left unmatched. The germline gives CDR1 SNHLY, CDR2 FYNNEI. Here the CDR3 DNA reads TGTGCCTGTTTAGCGGGGAGCAACACAGATACGCAGTATTTT. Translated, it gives CACLAGSNTDTQYF.

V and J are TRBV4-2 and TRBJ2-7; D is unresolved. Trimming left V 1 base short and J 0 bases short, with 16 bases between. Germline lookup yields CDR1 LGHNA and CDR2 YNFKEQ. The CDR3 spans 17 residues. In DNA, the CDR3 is TGTGCCAGCAGCCAAGGGAGAGGAAGGGCCAGCTCCTACGAGCAGTACTTC. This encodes CASSQGRGRASSYEQYF.

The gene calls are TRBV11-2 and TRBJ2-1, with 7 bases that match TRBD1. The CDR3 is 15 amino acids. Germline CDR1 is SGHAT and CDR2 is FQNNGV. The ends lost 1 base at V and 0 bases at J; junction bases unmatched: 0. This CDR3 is CASSLGDSSYNEQFF. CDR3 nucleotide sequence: TGTGCCAGCAGCTTAGGGGACAGCTCCTACAATGAGCAGTTCTTC.

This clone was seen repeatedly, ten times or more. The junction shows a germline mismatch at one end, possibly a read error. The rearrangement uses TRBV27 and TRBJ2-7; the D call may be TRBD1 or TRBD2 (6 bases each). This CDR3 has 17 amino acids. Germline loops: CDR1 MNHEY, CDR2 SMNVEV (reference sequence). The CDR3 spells CASSLFGRGRSSGEQYF. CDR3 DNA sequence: TGTGCCAGCAGCTTATTCGGTCGGGGGCGATCTTCTGGAGAGCAGTACTTC.

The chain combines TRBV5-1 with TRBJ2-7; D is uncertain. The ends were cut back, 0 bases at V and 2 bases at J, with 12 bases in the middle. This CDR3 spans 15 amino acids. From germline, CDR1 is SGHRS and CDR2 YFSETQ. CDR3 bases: TGCGCCAGCAGCTTGGCACTGTTCGGAACCTACGAGCAGTACTTC. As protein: CASSLALFGTYEQYF. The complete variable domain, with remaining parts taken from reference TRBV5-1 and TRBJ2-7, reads KAGVTQTPRYLIKTRGQQVTLSCSPISGHRSVSWYQQTPGQGLQFLFEYFSETQRNKGNFPGRFSGRQFSNSRSEMNVSTLELGDSALYLCASSLALFGTYEQYFGPGTRLTVT.

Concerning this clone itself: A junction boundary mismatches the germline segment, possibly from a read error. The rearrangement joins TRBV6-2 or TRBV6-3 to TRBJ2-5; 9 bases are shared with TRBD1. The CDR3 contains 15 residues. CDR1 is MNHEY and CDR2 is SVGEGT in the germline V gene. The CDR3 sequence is CASTTGQGRGETRYF. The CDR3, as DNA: TGTGCCAGCACCACGGGACAGGGCCGGGGTGAGACCCGGTACTTC.

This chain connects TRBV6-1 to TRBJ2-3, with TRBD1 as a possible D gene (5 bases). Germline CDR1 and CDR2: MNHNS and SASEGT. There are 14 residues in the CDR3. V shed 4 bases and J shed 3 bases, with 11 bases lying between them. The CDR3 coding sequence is TGTGCCAGCAGTGCTGGACAAGGTACAGATACGCAGTATTTT. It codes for CASSAGQGTDTQYF.